The T cell receptor (beta chain) described here comes from a study of blood T cell repertoires in COVID-19. Study in general: Spain, Italy and the United States supplied samples that represented acute and convalescent COVID-19. PBMCs, B-cell-depleted T cells, or T cells were the source of the cDNA or gDNA that made up the material.

Original processing notes: Scientists estimated how many nucleated cells there were by amplifying reference gene primers. Sequenced by immunoSEQ multiplex PCR; TCRdb stores in-frame clones only, minus some. D and trimming were read from the DNA, whereas the V and J calls and clone size are those reported in that table. The top ten hold less than 1.5% of the sample, which has around 63,000 clones, 88% seen once. This clone was seen only once. The receptor comes from a woman in her fifties or sixties with acute or convalescent COVID-19. The sequencing sample was made of peripheral blood.

The CDR3 DNA reads TGTGCCAGCAGTTACTCCGGGGACCAAGAGACCCAGTACTTC. Its protein product is CASSYSGDQETQYF. The chain recombines TRBV6-5 with TRBJ2-5; the D gene is possibly TRBD2 (5 bases). This CDR3 contains 14 residues. In germline, CDR1 is MNHEY, CDR2 SVGAGI. Trimming took 0 bases from V and 0 from J, leaving 5 bases between them.